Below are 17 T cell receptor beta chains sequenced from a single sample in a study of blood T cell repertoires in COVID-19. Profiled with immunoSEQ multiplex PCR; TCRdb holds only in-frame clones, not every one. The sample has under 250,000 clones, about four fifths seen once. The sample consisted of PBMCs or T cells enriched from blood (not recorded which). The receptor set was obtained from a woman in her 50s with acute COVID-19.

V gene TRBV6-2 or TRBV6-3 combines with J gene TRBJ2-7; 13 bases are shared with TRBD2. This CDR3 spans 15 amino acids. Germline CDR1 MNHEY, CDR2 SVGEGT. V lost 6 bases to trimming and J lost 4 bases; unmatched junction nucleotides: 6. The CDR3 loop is CASSPGLAGVYEQYF. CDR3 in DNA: TGTGCCAGCAGCCCAGGACTAGCGGGGGTTTACGAGCAGTACTTC.

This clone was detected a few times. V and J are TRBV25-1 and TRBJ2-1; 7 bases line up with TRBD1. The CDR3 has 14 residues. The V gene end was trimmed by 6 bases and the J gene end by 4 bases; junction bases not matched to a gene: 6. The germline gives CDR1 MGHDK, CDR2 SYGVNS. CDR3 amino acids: CASSRQGEYNEQFF. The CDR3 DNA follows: TGTGCCAGCAGCCGGCAGGGGGAGTACAATGAGCAGTTCTTC.

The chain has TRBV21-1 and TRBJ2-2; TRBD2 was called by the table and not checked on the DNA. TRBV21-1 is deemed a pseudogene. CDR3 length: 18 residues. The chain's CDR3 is CASSRGLAETKNTGELFF. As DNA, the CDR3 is TGTGCCAGCAGCAGGGGACTAGCGGAGACGAAGAACACCGGGGAGCTGTTTTTT.

The CDR3 region has the DNA TGTGCCAGCTCAGTAACAGACAGGCTGCCCTACGAGCAGTACTTC. It is translated as CASSVTDRLPYEQYF. This chain joins TRBV18 and TRBJ2-7, with D maybe TRBD1 (6 bases). The CDR3 has 15 residues. Germline V lookup: CDR1 KGHSH, CDR2 LQKENI. Trimming stripped 5 bases from V and 2 bases from J, with 16 bases between. The full variable domain, in which reference TRBV18 and TRBJ2-7 provide the parts outside the CDR3, is NAGVMQNPRHLVRRRGQEARLRCSPMKGHSHVYWYRQLPEEGLKFMVYLQKENIIDESGMPKERFSAEFPKEGPSILRIQQVVRGDSAAYFCASSVTDRLPYEQYFGPGTRLTVT.

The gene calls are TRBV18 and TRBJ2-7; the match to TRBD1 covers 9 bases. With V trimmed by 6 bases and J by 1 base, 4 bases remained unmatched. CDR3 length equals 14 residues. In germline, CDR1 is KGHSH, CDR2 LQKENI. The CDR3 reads CASSSGTGSYEQYF. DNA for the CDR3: TGTGCCAGCTCGTCCGGGACAGGGTCCTACGAGCAGTACTTC.

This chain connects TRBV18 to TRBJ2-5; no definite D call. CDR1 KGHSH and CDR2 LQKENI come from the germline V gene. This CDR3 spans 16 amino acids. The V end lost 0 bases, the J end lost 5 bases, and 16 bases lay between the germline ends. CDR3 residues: CASSPPKTPSRETQYF. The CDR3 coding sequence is TGTGCCAGCTCACCACCAAAGACTCCGAGTCGGGAGACCCAGTACTTC.

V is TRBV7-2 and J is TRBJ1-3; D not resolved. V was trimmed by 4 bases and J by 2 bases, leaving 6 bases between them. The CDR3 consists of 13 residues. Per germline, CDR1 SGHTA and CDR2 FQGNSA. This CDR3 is CASSSNAGNTIYF. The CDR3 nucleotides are TGTGCCAGCAGCTCAAATGCTGGAAACACCATATATTTT. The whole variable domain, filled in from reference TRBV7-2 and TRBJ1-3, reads GAGVSQSPSNKVTEKGKDVELRCDPISGHTALYWYRQSLGQGLEFLIYFQGNSAPDKSGLPSDRFSAERTGGSVSTLTIQRTQQEDSAVYLCASSSNAGNTIYFGEGSWLTVV.

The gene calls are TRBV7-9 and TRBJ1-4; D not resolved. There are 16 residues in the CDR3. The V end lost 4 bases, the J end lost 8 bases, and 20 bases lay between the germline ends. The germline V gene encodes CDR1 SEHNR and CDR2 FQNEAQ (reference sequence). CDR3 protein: CASSSTGETFGEKLFF. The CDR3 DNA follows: TGTGCCAGCAGCTCGACCGGAGAGACGTTTGGAGAAAAACTGTTTTTT.

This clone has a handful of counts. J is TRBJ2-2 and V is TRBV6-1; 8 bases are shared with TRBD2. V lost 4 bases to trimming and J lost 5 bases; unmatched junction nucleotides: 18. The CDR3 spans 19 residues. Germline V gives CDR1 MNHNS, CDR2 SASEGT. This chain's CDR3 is CASSGVLVYAGGGTGELFF. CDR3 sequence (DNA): TGTGCCAGCAGTGGCGTCCTGGTGTACGCGGGGGGTGGGACCGGGGAGCTGTTTTTT.

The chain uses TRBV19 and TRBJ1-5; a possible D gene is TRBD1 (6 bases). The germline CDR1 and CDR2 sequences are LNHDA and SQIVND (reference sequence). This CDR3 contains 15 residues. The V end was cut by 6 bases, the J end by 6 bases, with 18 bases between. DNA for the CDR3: TGTGCCAGTAGAACGGCGGCAGGGGTTGGTCAGCCCCAGCATTTT. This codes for CASRTAAGVGQPQHF. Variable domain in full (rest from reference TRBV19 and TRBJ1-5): DGGITQSPKYLFRKEGQNVTLSCEQNLNHDAMYWYRQDPGQGLRLIYYSQIVNDFQKGDIAEGYSVSREKKESFPLTVTSAQKNPTAFYLCASRTAAGVGQPQHFGDGTRLSIL.

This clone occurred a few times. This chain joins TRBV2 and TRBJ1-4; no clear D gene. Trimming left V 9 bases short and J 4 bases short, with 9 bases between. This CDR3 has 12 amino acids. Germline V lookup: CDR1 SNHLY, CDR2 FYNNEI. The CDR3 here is CARAGGNEKLFF. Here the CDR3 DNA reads TGTGCCAGAGCAGGTGGTAATGAAAAACTGTTTTTT.

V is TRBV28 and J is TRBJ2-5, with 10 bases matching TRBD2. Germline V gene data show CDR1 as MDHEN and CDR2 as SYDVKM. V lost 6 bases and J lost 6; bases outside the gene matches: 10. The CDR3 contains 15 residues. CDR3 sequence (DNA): TGTGCCAGCAGCCCAAGCGGGAGGGCCGTTAAGACCCAGTACTTC. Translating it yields CASSPSGRAVKTQYF. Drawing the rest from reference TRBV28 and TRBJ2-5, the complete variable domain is DVKVTQSSRYLVKRTGEKVFLECVQDMDHENMFWYRQDPGLGLRLIYFSYDVKMKEKGDIPEGYSVSREKKERFSLILESASTNQTSMYLCASSPSGRAVKTQYFGPGTRLLVL.

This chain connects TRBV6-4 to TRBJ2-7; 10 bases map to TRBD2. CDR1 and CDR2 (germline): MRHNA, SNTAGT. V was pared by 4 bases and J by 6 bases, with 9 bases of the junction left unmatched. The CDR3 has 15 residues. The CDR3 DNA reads TGTGCCAGCAGTGTCGGAAGGACTAGCGGTCGCGAGCAGTACTTC. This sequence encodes CASSVGRTSGREQYF.

The CDR3 nucleotides read TGTGCCAGCAGCTTACACCCCGGGACAACGATTGCCTACGAGCAGTACTTC. Protein sequence: CASSLHPGTTIAYEQYF. The rearrangement uses TRBV7-9 and TRBJ2-7; perhaps TRBD1 as D (6 bases). The germline V gene has CDR1 SEHNR and CDR2 FQNEAQ (reference sequence). V lost 2 bases, J lost 2 bases, and 19 bases lay in between. The CDR3 is 17 amino acids. The full variable domain, rest sourced from reference TRBV7-9 and TRBJ2-7, is DTGVSQNPRHKITKRGQNVTFRCDPISEHNRLYWYRQTLGQGPEFLTYFQNEAQLEKSRLLSDRFSAERPKGSFSTLEIQRTEQGDSAMYLCASSLHPGTTIAYEQYFGPGTRLTVT.

This CDR3 reads CASSLGASGRNNEQFF. CDR3 sequence (DNA): TGCGCCAGCAGCTTGGGGGCTAGCGGGAGGAACAATGAGCAGTTCTTC. The rearrangement joins TRBV5-1 to TRBJ2-1; 11 bases map to TRBD2. The CDR3 consists of 16 residues. The V gene end was trimmed by 0 bases and the J gene end by 5 bases; junction bases not matched to a gene: 4. CDR1 SGHRS and CDR2 YFSETQ come from the germline V gene.

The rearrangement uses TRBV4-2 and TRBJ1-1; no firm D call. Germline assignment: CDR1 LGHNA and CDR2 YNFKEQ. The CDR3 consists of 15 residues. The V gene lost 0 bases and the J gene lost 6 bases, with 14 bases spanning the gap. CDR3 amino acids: CASSQDNRPKSEAFF. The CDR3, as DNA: TGTGCCAGCAGCCAAGATAACAGACCCAAGTCTGAAGCTTTCTTT.

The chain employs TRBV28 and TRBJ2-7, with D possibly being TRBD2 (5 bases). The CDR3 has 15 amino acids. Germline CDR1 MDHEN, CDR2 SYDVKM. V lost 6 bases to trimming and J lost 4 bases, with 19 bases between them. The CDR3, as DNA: TGTGCCAGCAGCACCCGGTCTACGGGGATGTACGAGCAGTACTTC. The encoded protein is CASSTRSTGMYEQYF.